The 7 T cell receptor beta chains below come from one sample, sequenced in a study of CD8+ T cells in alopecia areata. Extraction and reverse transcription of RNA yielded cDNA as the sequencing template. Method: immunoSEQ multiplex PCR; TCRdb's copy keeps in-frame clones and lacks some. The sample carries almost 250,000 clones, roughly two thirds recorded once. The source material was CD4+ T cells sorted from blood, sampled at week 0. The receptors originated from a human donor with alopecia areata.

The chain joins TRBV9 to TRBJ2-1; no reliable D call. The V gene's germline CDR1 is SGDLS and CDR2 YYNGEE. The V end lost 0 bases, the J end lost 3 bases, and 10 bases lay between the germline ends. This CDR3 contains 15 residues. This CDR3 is CASSVASSGYNEQFF. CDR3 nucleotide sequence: TGTGCCAGCAGCGTAGCTTCATCCGGCTACAATGAGCAGTTCTTC.

CDR3 amino acids: CASSSDGVSTEAFF. The CDR3 DNA follows: TGTGCCAGCTCATCGGACGGAGTCTCGACTGAAGCTTTCTTT. This rearrangement joins TRBV18 to TRBJ1-1; D remains ambiguous. V was trimmed by 5 bases and J by 5 bases, leaving 15 bases between them. Germline V lookup: CDR1 KGHSH, CDR2 LQKENI. This CDR3 is 14 amino acids long.

The CDR3 sequence: CASSSRDREFYNSPLHF. The CDR3 DNA is TGTGCCAGCTCTAGCCGGGACAGGGAATTCTATAATTCACCCCTCCACTTT. This chain joins TRBV18 and TRBJ1-6; 9 nucleotides agree with TRBD1. The germline V gene has CDR1 KGHSH and CDR2 LQKENI. The CDR3 has 17 amino acids. Trimming took 6 bases from V and 3 from J; bases not matched to a gene: 9. Based on the CDR3 plus reference TRBV18 and TRBJ1-6, the full variable domain is NAGVMQNPRHLVRRRGQEARLRCSPMKGHSHVYWYRQLPEEGLKFMVYLQKENIIDESGMPKERFSAEFPKEGPSILRIQQVVRGDSAAYFCASSSRDREFYNSPLHFGNGTRLTVT.

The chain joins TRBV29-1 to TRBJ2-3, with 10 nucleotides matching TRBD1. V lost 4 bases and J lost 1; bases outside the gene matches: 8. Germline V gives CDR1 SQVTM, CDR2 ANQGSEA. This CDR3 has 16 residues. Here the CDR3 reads CSVGGGQGWGTDTQYF. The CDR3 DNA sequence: TGCAGCGTTGGAGGGGGACAGGGGTGGGGCACAGATACGCAGTATTTT.

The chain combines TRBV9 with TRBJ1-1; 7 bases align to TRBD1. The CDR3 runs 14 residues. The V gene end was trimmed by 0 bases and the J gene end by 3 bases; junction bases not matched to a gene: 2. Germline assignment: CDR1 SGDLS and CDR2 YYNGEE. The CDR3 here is CASSVAGTDTEAFF. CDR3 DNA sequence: TGTGCCAGCAGCGTAGCCGGGACAGACACTGAAGCTTTCTTT. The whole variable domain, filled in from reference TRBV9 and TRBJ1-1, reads DSGVTQTPKHLITATGQRVTLRCSPRSGDLSVYWYQQSLDQGLQFLIQYYNGEERAKGNILERFSAQQFPDLHSELNLSSLELGDSALYFCASSVAGTDTEAFFGQGTRLTVV.

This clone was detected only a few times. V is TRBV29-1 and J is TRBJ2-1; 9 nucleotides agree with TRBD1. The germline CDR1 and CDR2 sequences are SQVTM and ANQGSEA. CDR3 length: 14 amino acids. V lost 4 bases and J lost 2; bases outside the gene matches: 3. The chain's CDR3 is CSVGRDRAYNEQFF. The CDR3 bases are TGCAGCGTTGGAAGGGACAGGGCCTACAATGAGCAGTTCTTC.

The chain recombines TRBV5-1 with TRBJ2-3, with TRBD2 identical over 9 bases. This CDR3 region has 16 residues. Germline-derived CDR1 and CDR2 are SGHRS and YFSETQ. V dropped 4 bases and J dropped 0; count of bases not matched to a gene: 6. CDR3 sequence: CASSTGLAPSTDTQYF. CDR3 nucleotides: TGCGCCAGCAGCACCGGACTAGCGCCAAGCACAGATACGCAGTATTTT.